Reported below is one TCR beta chain. Germline-derived CDR1 and CDR2 are MNHEY and SVGAGI. The CDR3 has 15 residues. J gave up 0 bases and V 6 bases, and 5 bases lay outside the gene matches. This sample was taken from a study of blood T cell repertoires in COVID-19. Across the whole study: Specimens from acute and convalescent COVID-19 originated in the United States, Italy and Spain.

Per the authors' pipeline: Amplified reference gene primers provided the basis for estimating nucleated cell counts. The method was immunoSEQ multiplex PCR; TCRdb's version includes in-frame clones alone and lacks a portion of them. V and J calls and clone size are copied from that table; D and trimming were computed from the DNA. The data hold 300,000 to 450,000 clones, with 70% to 90% observed a single time. This chain uses TRBV6-5 with TRBJ1-5, with 7 bases aligning to TRBD1. Material: peripheral blood. The sequence derives from a woman aged 60-70 years with COVID-19, enrolled during active disease. This CDR3 reads CASSLGQYSNQPQHF. DNA for the CDR3: TGTGCCAGCAGCCTGGGACAGTATAGCAATCAGCCCCAGCATTTT.